This T cell receptor (beta chain) was observed in a study of cytomegalovirus exposure and HLA in healthy donors (dated by TCRdb to the late 2010s). Regarding the complete study: An earlier analysis of some 600 of the donors reported 276 Gb of sequence data and roughly 120 million unique TCR beta sequences obtained from 150 million to 200 million T cells. Of the roughly 400 genotyped donors, approximately 82% fell in the genetic ancestry cluster associated with self-reported Caucasian donors. The study used immunosequencing to profile the T cell repertoires of approximately 650 subjects and linked those repertoires to cytomegalovirus serostatus. In the later analysis, no new phenotypic data were used to find candidate immune exposures; instead, reliance was placed on TCR beta sequences and their occurrence across donors. The number of donors typed differed by locus, with about 629-630 for A, B, C, DRB1 and DQB1, around 500 for DQA1, 600 to 610 for DPA1, and under 490 for DPB1. Donor age, sex, ethnicity and CMV serostatus were collected together with the repertoire data. To predict cytomegalovirus infection status, the study brought together high-throughput TCR immunosequencing, statistical association of individual TCRs with disease status, and machine learning. Every discovery cohort repertoire had been produced on one sequencing platform. The aim of the study was to test whether cataloging public T cell receptors could identify signatures of past pathogen exposure. A later analysis re-examined previously published TCR beta repertoires from roughly 650 donors and added high-resolution HLA genotyping to investigate patterns of TCR occurrence. HLA typing covered class I and class II loci at four-digit resolution. Approximately 300 gigabases of sequencing data and around 80 million unique TCR sequences made up an early release that covered roughly 670 HLA-typed donors. In addition to the first cohort of roughly 670 subjects, a separate validation cohort of 120 different subjects was used. Among roughly 400 genotyped donors of the cohort, an average of roughly 240,000 unique TCR beta nucleotide sequences were sequenced per donor, about a sixth of them non-productive. Because of strong linkage in the cohort, roughly five DR-DQ haplotypes were treated as single units for association and clustering. In a later genetic analysis, genome-wide SNP genotypes for 398 of the 666 donors were used, and that subset was treated as a discovery cohort. An earlier analysis of approximately 640 of the donors applied high-throughput TCR beta sequencing to assess whether each TCR beta V gene segment acted as functional or pseudogenic. Beyond this particular receptor, the publication reports: In a later genetic analysis, fewer N-insertions in productive TCRs were reported among donors in an Asian-associated ancestry cluster than the 666-donor mean. A later analysis reported that several top co-occurrence clusters appeared linked to parvovirus B19, influenza, CMV and Epstein-Barr virus. The 87-base-pair reads could not distinguish some IMGT-functional V segments, including TRBV6-2 and TRBV6-3, so those segments were excluded. In a later analysis, HLA-associated TCR beta chains were found to be more clonally expanded and to have lower generation probabilities than equally common non-associated chains. A later genetic analysis associated a missense DCLRE1C variant with V-gene and J-gene trimming of TCR beta chains, and an independent cohort replicated the association. CMV serostatus was the only immune exposure information available for the cohort. A cluster of highly shared sequence variants was judged likely to represent a technical artifact of the sequencing pipeline. Because some donors lacked HLA typing at each locus, the association tests relied only on the typed subset. According to the authors, the approach could potentially be generalized to other disease states and immunological phenotypes. In vitro tests confirmed that a few of the cytomegalovirus-associated TCR beta chains recognize cytomegalovirus antigens. Most TCR sequences were seen in very few donors, while some public TCRs were found in many individuals. At a false discovery rate of 0.05, a later analysis linked some 17,000 TCR beta sequences to specific HLA alleles. Roughly uniform sequencing depth across donors was assumed in presence/absence analyses, although this assumption may not hold. A further reported finding was that TCR beta sequences accurately predicted the HLA-A and HLA-B alleles for most subjects in the first cohort. According to a later analysis, TCR association rates differed among HLA loci, with DRB1 alleles showing the most associated TCRs and HLA-C alleles showing the fewest. In the study, approximately 160 TCR beta chains were listed as associated with cytomegalovirus. Correlated functional status among segregating V segments might reflect linkage disequilibrium, but an unknown experimental factor could not be ruled out. In both the original and validation cohorts, the classifier was reported to diagnose cytomegalovirus status with high specificity and sensitivity. This cohort had only TCR beta chains sequenced, and the lack of alpha or paired-chain data limited which features could be detected. When HLA alleles, especially DR and DQ, strongly co-occurred, attributing TCR associations to individual alleles was difficult. According to a later analysis, most CMV-associated TCR beta chains appeared to be HLA-restricted, and the HLA associations seemed to be driven largely by CMV exposure. Because counts were too low, about 18 rarely observed V segments, including chromosome 9 orphons, were excluded from the earlier analysis of 587 of the donors. Broadly in line with IMGT annotations, most TCR beta V segments showed up in productive rearrangements about 90% or about 30% of the time in an earlier analysis of under 700 of the donors.

The germline V gene specifies SGHAT as CDR1 and FQNNGV as CDR2. From the cysteine through the phenylalanine, the CDR3 covers 16 amino acids. Kept here is only the CDR3 DNA, which spans 48 bases and is read in frame from base 1. V and J are truncated by 3 bases and 1 base respectively, leaving an intervening sequence of 13 bases. Libraries were built with the immunoSEQ multiplex PCR assay. A mixture of 60 forward primers for TCR Vbeta segments and 13 reverse primers for TCR Jbeta segments was used in the multiplex PCR. The CDR3 region of rearranged TCR beta genes was amplified from genomic DNA by a multiplex PCR assay. The amplified TCR beta libraries were sequenced on the Illumina HiSeq System as 87-base-pair reads. The published analysis was carried out like this. In a later analysis, 70 million to 95 million unique TCR beta chains were counted across the approximately 670 repertoires, and around 11 million of these chains were shared by at least two donors. Raw reads were error-corrected and collapsed into unique sequences with a nearest-neighbor algorithm that merged closely related sequences to remove PCR and sequencing errors. CDR3 sequences were aligned to IMGT reference sequences to assign V, D and J gene segments. For a sequence to be retained, at least a six-nucleotide match to both a V gene segment and a J gene segment was required. Rearrangements were called productive when the CDR3 lacked stop codons and stayed in frame with V and J; all others were non-productive. CDR3 was defined by IMGT convention, running from the second conserved V-encoded cysteine to the conserved J-encoded phenylalanine. In an earlier analysis of 587 of the donors, sequences lacking an unambiguous match to a single V gene segment were excluded. An earlier analysis of some 500 of the donors classified V segments as functional when productive rearrangements were above 56.7% and as segregating when the standard deviation between donors was above 5%. To diagnose cytomegalovirus status from the catalog of TCR beta chain sequences, a statistical classification framework was built. In a later analysis, V and J genes were assigned by comparing TCR nucleotide sequences against IMGT/GENE-DB human TR gene sequences. Using the TCRdist pipeline, a later analysis assigned CDR3 sequences along with most-parsimonious VDJ recombination scenarios. A later analysis defined each TCR beta chain by its CDR3 amino acid sequence plus V-gene family, and excluded reads lacking a unique V-gene family. A later analysis removed 600 or so highly shared, low-generation-probability nucleotide sequences to deal with suspected cross-contamination and a sequencing artifact. For each public chain, a later analysis derived a clonal expansion index from normalized ranks of inferred template counts within each repertoire. Generation probabilities in a later analysis came from a VDJ recombination model fitted to out-of-frame rearrangements, and those results were checked against IGoR. In a later analysis, TCR-TCR, TCR-HLA and TCR-CMV co-occurrence was scored with hypergeometric tests, and a repertoire-size bias correction was applied to TCR pairs. To estimate false discovery rates, a later analysis permuted the HLA or CMV assignments 20 times. In a later analysis, co-occurring TCRs were grouped using DBSCAN, and TCRdist sequence similarity was added for clustering within HLA-allele-positive subsets. Co-occurrence clustering excluded repertoires with fewer than 30,000 or more than 120,000 public chains, plus five with anomalous nucleotide sharing. TCRdb took over this immuneACCESS table, retaining in-frame rearrangements with V and J assigned. Such tables are incomplete; in checked studies, under half of the missing clones stem from an unresolved V gene, and the remainder is unexplained. That table gives V, J and clone size, and the DNA gave D and trimming. This sample comprises 95,000 to 150,000 clones, 75% to 90% of them detected only once. Jointly, the top ten make up 2.1% of the sample.

The cohort consisted of fewer than 700 healthy bone marrow donors. At the time of sampling, every cohort member was nominally healthy, though immune exposures that went unrecorded were likely present. The donor tested CMV seronegative, placing the donor among the approximately 400 seronegative members of the cohort. Every donor gave a peripheral blood sample, and the peripheral blood mononuclear cells from that sample were used for TCR beta sequencing. The Qiagen DNeasy Blood Extraction Kit was used to extract genomic DNA from the blood cell samples. In regard to this clone: Its antigen is not yet known. No much larger clone is present one base from it, and per-base qualities are unavailable.

What was sequenced was PBMCs. The receptor's source is a man younger than 40 in good health and CMV-seronegative. The rearranged segments are TRBV11-2 and TRBJ1-5; TRBD1 is a weak D gene call, 6 bases matching. The nucleotide sequence reads TGTGCCAGCAGCTTGGGGGCAAGGGGAAGCAATCAGCCCCAGCATTTT. Translation gives CASSLGARGSNQPQHF.